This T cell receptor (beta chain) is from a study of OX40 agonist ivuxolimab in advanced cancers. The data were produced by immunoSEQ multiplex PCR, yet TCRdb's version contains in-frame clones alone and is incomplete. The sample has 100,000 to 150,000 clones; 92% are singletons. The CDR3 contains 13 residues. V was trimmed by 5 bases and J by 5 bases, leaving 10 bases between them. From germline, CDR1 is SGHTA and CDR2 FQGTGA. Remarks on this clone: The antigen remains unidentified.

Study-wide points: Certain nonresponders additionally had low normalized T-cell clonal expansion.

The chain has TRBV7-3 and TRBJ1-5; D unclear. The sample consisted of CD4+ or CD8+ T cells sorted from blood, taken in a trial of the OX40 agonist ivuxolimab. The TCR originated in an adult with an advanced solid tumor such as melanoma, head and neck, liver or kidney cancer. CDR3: CASSLNTDQPQHF. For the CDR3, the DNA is TGTGCCAGCAGCCTTAACACAGATCAGCCCCAGCATTTT.